A selection of T cell receptor beta chains follows, all from one sample in a study of Graves' ophthalmopathy and Graves' hyperthyroidism. MiXCR was run by TCRdb on the multiplex PCR reads, yielding one entry per CDR3 protein. Seen here are fewer than 650,000 distinct CDR3 sequences, about 20% observed once, and the top ten hold 7.1%. Sequencing input: peripheral blood. These receptors were obtained from a woman aged 18-29 years with stable Graves' hyperthyroidism. Some clones in this sample may be carry-over from other donors' samples. CDR3s include the opening cysteine and the closing phenylalanine or tryptophan. Each record gives: D gene, clone size, J gene, V gene, CDR3 DNA, CDR3 protein. A D gene is named only where the DNA matches it firmly. Clone size is stated in some rows and not others, as once, few, many or a class when expanded.

>-|many|TRBJ2-5|TRBV11-3
TGTGCCAGCAGCCGGACAGCTGGCTCCGCGACCCAGTACTTC
CASSRTAGSATQYF
>-|many|TRBJ1-5|TRBV6-5
TGTGCCAGCAGTCACTCAGGGGGCAATCAGCCCCAGCATTTT
CASSHSGGNQPQHF
>TRBD1|many|TRBJ2-2|TRBV30
TGTGCCTGGAGGGACAGGGGCACCGGGGAGCTGTTTTTT
CAWRDRGTGELFF
>-|many|TRBJ2-2|TRBV12-5
TGTGCTAGCTCACTCTTCCAGGGCGGAACCGGGGAGCTGTTTTTT
CASSLFQGGTGELFF
>TRBD1|many|TRBJ1-2|TRBV10-3
TGTGCCATCCTGCGAGCAGGGGGTGAGGGCTACACCTTC
CAILRAGGEGYTF
>-|-|TRBJ2-6|TRBV7-2
TGTGCCAGCAGCTTTAACTCGGCCCCGCTCCTGACTTTC
CASSFNSAPLLTF
>-|many|TRBJ1-5|TRBV27
TGTGCCAGCAGGCGTACTTGGAATCAGCCCCAGCATTTT
CASRRTWNQPQHF
>-|many|TRBJ1-5|TRBV6-1
TGTGCCAGCAGCCCGATTACAGGGTACAGCAATCAGCCCCAGCATTTT
CASSPITGYSNQPQHF
>-|many|TRBJ2-7|TRBV6-6
TGTGCCAGCAGTTCCTTAGCGGACGAGCAGTACTTC
CASSSLADEQYF
>-|-|TRBJ1-1|TRBV12-3/TRBV12-4
TGTGCCAGCAGTCACGGACCTGCCCAGGGTTTCTTT
CASSHGPAQGFF
>-|few|TRBJ1-2|TRBV12-3/TRBV12-4
TGTGCCAGCAGTCTTGACGGCAGGGCTATTAAGGGCTACACCTTC
CASSLDGRAIKGYTF
>TRBD1|many|TRBJ1-2|TRBV20-1
TGCAGTGCTAGGATCCCCACAGGGGCGGATGGCTACACCTTC
CSARIPTGADGYTF
>-|many|TRBJ2-7|TRBV12-3/TRBV12-4
TGTGCCAGCAGTTTAGCGCTAGGGGATTACGAGCAGTACTTC
CASSLALGDYEQYF
>TRBD2|many|TRBJ2-7|TRBV28
TGTGCCACCAATTCTCCCGGGACTAGCGACGAGCAGTACTTC
CATNSPGTSDEQYF
>-|few|TRBJ2-5|TRBV5-1
TGCGCCAGCACCCGCGGGGCCGAGCCCCAGTACTTC
CASTRGAEPQYF
>TRBD1|many|TRBJ2-7|TRBV29-1
TGCAGCGTTCGGGTACAGGGACAGCCCCCCTACGAGCAGTACTTC
CSVRVQGQPPYEQYF
>TRBD1|many|TRBJ1-1|TRBV6-1
TGTGCCAGCAGCAAACGGACAGGGGCGCGTCTAGCTTTCTTT
CASSKRTGARLAFF
>-|once|TRBJ2-5|TRBV2
TGTGCCAGCCGCGCGGGGTTTCCTGAGACCCAGTACTTC
CASRAGFPETQYF
>-|-|TRBJ2-2|TRBV5-1
TGCGCCAGCAGCTTGGCGTGGACACAAACCGGGGAGCTGTTTTTT
CASSLAWTQTGELFF
>-|-|TRBJ1-1|TRBV6-1
TGTGCCAGCAGTGCCTACAGGGTGGGGACTGAAGCTTTCTTT
CASSAYRVGTEAFF
>-|many|TRBJ2-5|TRBV11-2
TGTGCCAGCAGCTTAGAGCAGGGGACCCAGTACTTC
CASSLEQGTQYF
>TRBD1|many|TRBJ1-2|TRBV6-5
TGTGCCAGCAGTTACTCGACAGGGTACCACTATGGCTACACCTTC
CASSYSTGYHYGYTF
>-|few|TRBJ1-1|TRBV18
TGTGCCAGCTCCGCTGAAAGGGGTACCAGCACTGAAGCTTTCTTT
CASSAERGTSTEAFF
>-|many|TRBJ2-7|TRBV19
TGTGCCAGTAGGCCAGAGTCCGGGGGCTACGAGCAGTACTTC
CASRPESGGYEQYF